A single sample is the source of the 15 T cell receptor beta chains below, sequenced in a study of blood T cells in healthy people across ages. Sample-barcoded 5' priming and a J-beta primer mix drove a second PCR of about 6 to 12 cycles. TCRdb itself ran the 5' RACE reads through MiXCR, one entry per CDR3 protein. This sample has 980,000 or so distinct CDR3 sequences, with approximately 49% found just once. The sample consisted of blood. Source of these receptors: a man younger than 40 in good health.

In DNA, the CDR3 is TGTGCCAGCAGTTCCGGACAGTTTACTACTAATGAAAAACTGTTTTTT. It yields the protein CASSSGQFTTNEKLFF. J is TRBJ1-4 and V is TRBV28; D possibly corresponds to TRBD1 (6 bases). The CDR3 totals 16 residues. The germline V gene has CDR1 MDHEN and CDR2 SYDVKM. Trimming left V 4 bases short and J 2 bases short, with 14 bases between.

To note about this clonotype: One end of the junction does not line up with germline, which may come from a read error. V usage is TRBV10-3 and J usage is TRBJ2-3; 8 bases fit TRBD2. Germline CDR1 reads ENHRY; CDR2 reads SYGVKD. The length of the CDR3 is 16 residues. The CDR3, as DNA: TGTGCCATCAGTGACCCGGGGGGGGGTCACGGGGATATGCAGTATTTT. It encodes CAISDPGGGHGDMQYF.

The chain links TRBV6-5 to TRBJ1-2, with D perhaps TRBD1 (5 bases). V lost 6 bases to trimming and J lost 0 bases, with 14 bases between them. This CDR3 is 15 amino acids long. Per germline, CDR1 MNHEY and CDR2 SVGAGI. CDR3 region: CASRLEGRSNYGYTF. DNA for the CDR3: TGTGCCAGCAGGCTAGAGGGACGGTCTAACTATGGCTACACCTTC.

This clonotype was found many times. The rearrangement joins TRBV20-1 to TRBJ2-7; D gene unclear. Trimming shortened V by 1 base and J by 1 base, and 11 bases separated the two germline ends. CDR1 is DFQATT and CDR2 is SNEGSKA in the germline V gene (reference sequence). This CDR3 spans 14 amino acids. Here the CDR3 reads CSARVGSDSYEQYF. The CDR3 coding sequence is TGCAGTGCTAGAGTAGGGTCGGATTCCTACGAGCAGTACTTC.

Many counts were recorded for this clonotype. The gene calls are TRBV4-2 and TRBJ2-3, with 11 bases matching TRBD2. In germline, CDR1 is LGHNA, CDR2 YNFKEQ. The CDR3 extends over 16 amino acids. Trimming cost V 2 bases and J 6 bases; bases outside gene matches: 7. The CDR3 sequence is CASSQRSGGELDTQYF. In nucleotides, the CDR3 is TGTGCCAGCAGCCAACGTAGCGGGGGGGAGCTCGATACGCAGTATTTT.

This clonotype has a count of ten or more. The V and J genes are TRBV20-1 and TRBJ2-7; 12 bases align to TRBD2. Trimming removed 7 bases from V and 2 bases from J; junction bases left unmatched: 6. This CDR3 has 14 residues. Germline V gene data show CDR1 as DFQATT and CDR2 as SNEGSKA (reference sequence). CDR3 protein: CSVRTSGTPYEQYF. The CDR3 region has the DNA TGCAGTGTCAGGACTAGCGGGACCCCCTACGAGCAGTACTTC.

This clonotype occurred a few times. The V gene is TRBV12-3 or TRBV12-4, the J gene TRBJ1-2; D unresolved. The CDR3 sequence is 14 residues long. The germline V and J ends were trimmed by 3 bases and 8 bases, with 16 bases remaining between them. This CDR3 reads CASSFGRTAGGYTF. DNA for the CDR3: TGTGCCAGCAGTTTCGGTAGGACGGCTGGGGGCTACACCTTC.

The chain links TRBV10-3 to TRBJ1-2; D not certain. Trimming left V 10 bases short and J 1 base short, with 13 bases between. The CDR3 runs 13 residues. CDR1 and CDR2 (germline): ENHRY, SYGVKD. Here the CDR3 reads CANSLQLNYGYTF. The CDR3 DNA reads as TGTGCCAACAGCCTCCAGCTTAACTATGGCTACACCTTC.

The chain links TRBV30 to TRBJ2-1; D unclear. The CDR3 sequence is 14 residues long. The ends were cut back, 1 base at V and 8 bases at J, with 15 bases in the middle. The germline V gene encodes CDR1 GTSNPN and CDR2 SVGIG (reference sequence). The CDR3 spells CAWSGGPYRHEQFF. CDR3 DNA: TGTGCCTGGAGTGGAGGACCCTATCGCCATGAGCAGTTCTTC.

CDR3 protein: CASSQSRPPGTSLWDTQYF. Here the CDR3 DNA reads TGCGCCAGCAGCCAATCGAGGCCTCCAGGGACTTCCCTATGGGATACGCAGTATTTT. The chain is built from TRBV4-3 and TRBJ2-3, with a tentative D call TRBD2 (6 bases). From germline, CDR1 is LGHNA and CDR2 YSLEER. This CDR3 region has 19 residues. V lost 2 bases, J lost 6 bases, and 27 bases lay in between.

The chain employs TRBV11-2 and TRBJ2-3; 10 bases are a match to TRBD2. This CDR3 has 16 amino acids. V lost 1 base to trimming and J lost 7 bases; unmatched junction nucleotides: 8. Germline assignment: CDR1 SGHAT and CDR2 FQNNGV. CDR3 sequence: CASSLAPAGGPYTQYF. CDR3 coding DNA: TGTGCCAGCAGCTTAGCCCCAGCGGGGGGGCCTTATACGCAGTATTTT.

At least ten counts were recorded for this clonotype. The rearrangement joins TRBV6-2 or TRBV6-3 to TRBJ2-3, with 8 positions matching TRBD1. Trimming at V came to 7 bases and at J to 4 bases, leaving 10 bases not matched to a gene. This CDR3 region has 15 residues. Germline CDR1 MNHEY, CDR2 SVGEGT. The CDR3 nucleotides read TGTGCCAGCATATCTACGGACAGGGTGTCAGATACGCAGTATTTT. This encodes CASISTDRVSDTQYF.

The DNA for the CDR3 is TGTGCCAGCAGCCCCGGGACAGGGGCCAATGAGCAGTACTTC. It yields the protein CASSPGTGANEQYF. This chain connects TRBV2 to TRBJ2-5; 10 nucleotides agree with TRBD1. Germline V CDR1 and CDR2: SNHLY, FYNNEI. The CDR3 sequence is 14 residues long. V lost 6 bases and J lost 11; bases outside the gene matches: 12.

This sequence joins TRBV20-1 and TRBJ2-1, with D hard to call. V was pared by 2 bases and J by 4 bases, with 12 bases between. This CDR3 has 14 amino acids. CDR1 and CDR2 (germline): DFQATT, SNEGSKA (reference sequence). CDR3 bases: TGCAGTGCTAGAAGACCGACTGGATACAATGAGCAGTTCTTC. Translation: CSARRPTGYNEQFF.

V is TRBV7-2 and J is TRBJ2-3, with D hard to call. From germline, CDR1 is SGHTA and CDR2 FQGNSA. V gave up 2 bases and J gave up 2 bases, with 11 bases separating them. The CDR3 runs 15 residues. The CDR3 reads CASSLIAGYTDTQYF. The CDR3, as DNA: TGTGCCAGCAGCTTAATAGCCGGATACACAGATACGCAGTATTTT.